This is a list of T cell receptor beta chains from one sample in a study of spatial heterogeneity in lung cancer. TCRdb re-analysed the 5' RACE reads in MiXCR, keeping a single row per CDR3 protein. The sample has some 23,000 distinct CDR3 sequences, 7% seen once. The sequencing used PBMCs, collected at surgery. The receptor set was obtained from a male donor with early-stage non-small cell lung cancer. The CDR3 runs from the conserved cysteine through the conserved F or W. The D gene is left open where the match is weak. The size field is filled for only some rows; it gives once, few, many or a size class.

D	J	size	V	length	DNA	CDR3
.	TRBJ2-7	many	TRBV12-3/TRBV12-4	15	TGTGCCAGCAGGAGAGGCGGGCTAGCCGGCTACGAGCAGTACTTC	CASRRGGLAGYEQYF
TRBD2	TRBJ2-2	few	TRBV5-5	16	TGTGCCAGCAGCTCCCTAGCGGGGTCAAACACCGGGGAGCTGTTTTTT	CASSSLAGSNTGELFF
TRBD1	TRBJ2-1	few	TRBV12-5	12	TGTGCTAGTGAGGGGGCGGGCAATGAGCAGTTCTTC	CASEGAGNEQFF
.	TRBJ1-6	many	TRBV28	13	TGTGCCAGCAACCCCTCGCTTAATTCACCCCTCCACTTT	CASNPSLNSPLHF
.	TRBJ2-4	many	TRBV29-1	12	TGCAGCGTTGGAGTAGCCAAAAACATTCAGTACTTC	CSVGVAKNIQYF
.	TRBJ2-1	many	TRBV4-2	16	TGTGCCAGCAGCCAGCCCGGGACCCCCTCCTACAATGAGCAGTTCTTC	CASSQPGTPSYNEQFF
TRBD2	TRBJ2-5	many	TRBV6-5	15	TGTGCCAGCAGTGATATAGCGGGGGGGTTGGGGACCCAGTACTTC	CASSDIAGGLGTQYF
.	TRBJ1-1	.	TRBV27	13	TGTGCCAGCAGTCCTCTCCCCCTCACTGAAGCTTTCTTT	CASSPLPLTEAFF
TRBD1	TRBJ2-5	few	TRBV27	15	TGTGCCAGCAGTACCGGGACAGGGGGCATTGGGACCCAGTACTTC	CASSTGTGGIGTQYF
.	TRBJ2-7	few	TRBV30	12	TGTGCCTGGAGTGTGGAAAACTACGAGCAGTACTTC	CAWSVENYEQYF
.	TRBJ2-6	few	TRBV5-1	15	TGCGCCAGCGGTAGCGCTAGCTCTGGGGCCAACGTCCTGACTTTC	CASGSASSGANVLTF
.	TRBJ1-1	many	TRBV5-1	14	TGCGCCAGCAGCCCTGGAGAGTTGAACACTGAAGCTTTCTTT	CASSPGELNTEAFF
.	TRBJ1-1	many	TRBV2	13	TGTGCCAGCAGTGCGGGACGGAACACTGAAGCTTTCTTT	CASSAGRNTEAFF
.	TRBJ2-6	few	TRBV28	13	TGTGCCAGCAAGGTCTCTGGGGCCAACGTCCTGACTTTC	CASKVSGANVLTF
.	TRBJ2-3	medium-sized	TRBV11-2	14	TGTGCCAGCAGCCCGAGGGCTAGCACAGATACGCAGTATTTT	CASSPRASTDTQYF
TRBD1	TRBJ1-1	few	TRBV6-5	14	TGTGCCAGCAGTCAGACAGGGGGTAGGACTGAAGCTTTCTTT	CASSQTGGRTEAFF
TRBD1	TRBJ1-5	many	TRBV7-2	16	TGTGCCAGCAGCCCTGGGACAGGTCGGGGCAATCAGCCCCAGCATTTT	CASSPGTGRGNQPQHF
.	TRBJ2-1	many	TRBV30	14	TGTGCCTGGAGGGCACCATACGGGATAGGTGAGCAGTTCTTC	CAWRAPYGIGEQFF
.	TRBJ1-2	many	TRBV3-1	15	TGTGCCAGCAGCCAAAGGTCGGGGGAAGCCTATGGCTACACCTTC	CASSQRSGEAYGYTF
.	TRBJ2-2	many	TRBV3-1	13	TGTGCCAGCAGCCGCAGGGGTACCGGGGAGCTGTTTTTT	CASSRRGTGELFF
.	TRBJ2-2	.	TRBV20-1	14	TGCAGTGCCCAAAGACAGTCGAACACCGGGGAGCTGTTTTTT	CSAQRQSNTGELFF
.	TRBJ1-1	medium-sized	TRBV5-1	13	TGCGCCAGCAGCCTTAGGGGATCAACTGAAGCTTTCTTT	CASSLRGSTEAFF
.	TRBJ2-1	.	TRBV7-6	14	TGTGCCAGCAGCTCATCGACGGCCTACAATGAGCAGTTCTTC	CASSSSTAYNEQFF